These 28 T cell receptor beta chains were sequenced from one sample in a study of PD-L1 blockade in urothelial cancer. Measured with immunoSEQ multiplex PCR; TCRdb has only the in-frame clones, and not every one. This table holds 100,000 or so clones, about 85% found once. The sequencing used PBMCs, collected around atezolizumab (anti-PD-L1) treatment. Receptors were obtained from a man aged 45-65 years with urothelial cancer.

The genes are TRBV7-2 and TRBJ2-7; 8 bases line up with TRBD2. The ends lost 5 bases at V and 0 bases at J; junction bases unmatched: 6. CDR1 is SGHTA, CDR2 FQGNSA, per germline. This CDR3 has 15 residues. The DNA for the CDR3 is TGTGCCAGCAGCACCGGACTAGCCTACTCCTACGAGCAGTACTTC. This sequence encodes CASSTGLAYSYEQYF.

The CDR3 loop reads CASSLAQGFYEQYF. DNA of the CDR3: TGTGCCAGCAGCTTGGCACAGGGGTTCTACGAGCAGTACTTC. The chain links TRBV5-6 to TRBJ2-7, with TRBD1 matching over 7 bases. V was clipped by 0 bases and J by 3 bases; unmatched bases: 3. CDR1 is SGHDT, CDR2 YYEEEE, per germline. This CDR3 is built from 14 residues. The full variable domain, with the rest looked up from reference TRBV5-6 and TRBJ2-7, is DAGVTQSPTHLIKTRGQQVTLRCSPKSGHDTVSWYQQALGQGPQFIFQYYEEEERQRGNFPDRFSGHQFPNYSSELNVNALLLGDSALYLCASSLAQGFYEQYFGPGTRLTVT.

This chain uses TRBV21-1 with TRBJ2-5; the table names TRBD1, a call not compared with the DNA. TRBV21-1 is assigned pseudogene status. The CDR3 loop spans 18 amino acids. For the CDR3, the DNA is TGTGCCAGCAACTCAACTGATGGGACAGGCATTTACCAAGAGACCCAGTACTTC. It encodes CASNSTDGTGIYQETQYF.

This chain links TRBV28 with TRBJ2-2; TRBD1 aligns across 8 bases. Germline values: CDR1 MDHEN, CDR2 SYDVKM. The V segment lost 5 bases and the J segment 8 bases; nucleotides outside the gene matches: 7. This CDR3 spans 14 amino acids. The CDR3 DNA is TGTGCCAGCAGTCCCCAGGGGGCAGCGGGGGAGCTGTTTTTT. The encoded protein is CASSPQGAAGELFF.

This chain links TRBV30 with TRBJ2-3, with 8 bases aligning to TRBD2. The CDR3 extends over 14 amino acids. CDR1 is GTSNPN, CDR2 SVGIG, per germline (reference sequence). V was pared by 5 bases and J by 1 base, with 5 bases of the junction left unmatched. The CDR3 nucleotides are TGTGCCTGGCGAGGACTAGCAGGCACAGATACGCAGTATTTT. It is translated as CAWRGLAGTDTQYF.

As for this clone: A junction end diverges from the germline sequence, so it may reflect a read error. V usage is TRBV20-1 and J usage is TRBJ1-6; D might be TRBD1 (5 bases). CDR1 is DFQATT and CDR2 is SNEGSKA in the germline V gene (reference sequence). The CDR3 totals 11 residues. This CDR3 is CSARDSSPLHF. The CDR3 coding sequence is TGCAGTGCAAGAGACAGTTCACCCCTCCACTTT.

V is TRBV11-2 and J is TRBJ2-4, with 7 nucleotides matching TRBD1. CDR1 and CDR2 from the germline V gene are SGHAT and FQNNGV. The CDR3 is 17 residues long. After removal of 5 bases from V and 0 bases from J, the junction contained 10 bases not matched to a gene. The CDR3 DNA reads TGTGCCAGCAGCCTTAGGGGACAGTCGCTAGCCAAAAACATTCAGTACTTC. It encodes CASSLRGQSLAKNIQYF.

The chain links TRBV5-1 to TRBJ1-5; perhaps TRBD1 as D (5 bases). Deletions cut 2 bases from V and 2 bases from J, with 14 bases between. Looked up from germline, CDR1 is SGHRS and CDR2 is YFSETQ. This CDR3 has 16 amino acids. In DNA form, the CDR3 reads TGCGCCAGCAGCTTTGGCAGGGTAAGTGGCAATCAGCCCCAGCATTTT. It encodes CASSFGRVSGNQPQHF.

The gene calls are TRBV15 and TRBJ2-6, with D uncertain. The CDR3 consists of 16 residues. CDR1 is LNHNV and CDR2 is YYDKDF in the germline V gene (reference sequence). V lost 7 bases and J lost 0, with 13 bases in between. The CDR3 DNA follows: TGTGCCACCACCGGGTGGCCTATCTCTGGGGCCAACGTCCTGACTTTC. This codes for CATTGWPISGANVLTF.

The genes are TRBV9 and TRBJ2-3; D is possibly TRBD2 (5 bases). Trimming removed 0 bases at V and 2 bases at J, with 16 bases between. CDR3 length: 17 amino acids. Germline V gene lookup returns CDR1 SGDLS and CDR2 YYNGEE. In nucleotides, the CDR3 is TGTGCCAGCAGCGTAGAAGTGGGTGGACTCTCCACAGATACGCAGTATTTT. This translates into CASSVEVGGLSTDTQYF. Based on the CDR3 plus reference TRBV9 and TRBJ2-3, the full variable domain is DSGVTQTPKHLITATGQRVTLRCSPRSGDLSVYWYQQSLDQGLQFLIQYYNGEERAKGNILERFSAQQFPDLHSELNLSSLELGDSALYFCASSVEVGGLSTDTQYFGPGTRLTVL.

The chain joins TRBV27 to TRBJ2-3; the D gene is possibly TRBD2 (6 bases). The CDR3 sequence is 12 residues long. Germline values: CDR1 MNHEY, CDR2 SMNVEV (reference sequence). Trimming cost V 5 bases and J 12 bases, with 15 bases left between them. CDR3 coding DNA: TGTGCCAGCAGTAGGGACTTAAACTCACAGTATTTT. This translates into CASSRDLNSQYF.

This chain connects TRBV4-2 to TRBJ2-1, with D possibly being TRBD2 (6 bases). Germline V CDR1 and CDR2: LGHNA, YNFKEQ. There are 15 residues in the CDR3. The V end was cut by 1 base, the J end by 7 bases, with 14 bases between. The CDR3: CASSQVNRERNEQFF. The CDR3 nucleotides read TGTGCCAGCAGCCAAGTAAATCGGGAGAGGAATGAGCAGTTCTTC.

This clone was detected once. This chain connects TRBV18 to TRBJ2-3; 9 nucleotides line up with TRBD1. With 4 bases clipped from V and 0 bases from J, the junction kept 11 bases outside the gene matches. The germline V gene has CDR1 KGHSH and CDR2 LQKENI. The CDR3 loop spans 18 amino acids. CDR3 sequence: CASSRGQGGPSSTDTQYF. The CDR3 nucleotides are TGTGCCAGCTCACGGGGACAGGGCGGACCTTCTAGCACAGATACGCAGTATTTT.

The rearrangement links TRBV28 to TRBJ2-1; D not certain. V gave up 2 bases and J gave up 4 bases, with 12 bases separating them. Germline values: CDR1 MDHEN, CDR2 SYDVKM. The CDR3 contains 15 residues. CDR3 coding DNA: TGTGCCAGCAGTTTAACGCGAATTGATTACAATGAGCAGTTCTTC. This encodes CASSLTRIDYNEQFF.

The V and J genes are TRBV19 and TRBJ1-2; 7 nucleotides agree with TRBD1. The CDR3 loop spans 15 amino acids. J gave up 4 bases and V 5 bases, and 10 bases lay outside the gene matches. Germline values: CDR1 LNHDA, CDR2 SQIVND (reference sequence). The CDR3 DNA reads TGTGCCAGTAGTGGAGGAGTCGGGACAGTCTATGGCTACACCTTC. Protein: CASSGGVGTVYGYTF.

V is TRBV7-3 and J is TRBJ2-6; D is unresolved. Germline V gene lookup returns CDR1 SGHTA and CDR2 FQGTGA. This CDR3 spans 15 amino acids. V lost 8 bases, J lost 2 bases, and 13 bases lay in between. The CDR3 sequence: CASALEIAGANVLTF. CDR3 sequence (DNA): TGTGCCAGCGCACTTGAGATCGCTGGGGCCAACGTCCTGACTTTC. Together with reference TRBV7-3 and TRBJ2-6, the CDR3 gives the full variable domain: GAGVSQTPSNKVTEKGKYVELRCDPISGHTALYWYRQSLGQGPEFLIYFQGTGAADDSGLPNDRFFAVRPEGSVSTLKIQRTERGDSAVYLCASALEIAGANVLTFGAGSRLTVL.

Regarding this clone: One end of the junction does not line up with germline, which may come from a read error. The rearrangement links TRBV5-4 to TRBJ2-2; 8 positions agree with TRBD2. The CDR3 spans 13 residues. Germline V CDR1 and CDR2: SGHNT, YYREEE (reference sequence). The CDR3 DNA is TGTGCCACCAGCCGGGGGGGCACCGGGGAGCTGTTTTTT. It translates to CATSRGGTGELFF.

The rearrangement joins TRBV18 to TRBJ2-1; 9 bases match TRBD2. Germline CDR1 KGHSH, CDR2 LQKENI. The CDR3 has 15 residues. The V gene end was trimmed by 8 bases and the J gene end by 0 bases; junction bases not matched to a gene: 5. CDR3 sequence (DNA): TGTGCCAGCGCGAGCGGGGGGTACTCCTACAATGAGCAGTTCTTC. Its protein product is CASASGGYSYNEQFF.

The V call is TRBV10-2, the J call TRBJ2-3, with 7 nucleotides matching TRBD2. The trim removed 3 bases at V and 1 base at J, leaving 1 base unmatched. Germline V gene sequence: CDR1 WSHSY, CDR2 SAAADI. The CDR3 contains 14 residues. The CDR3 sequence is CASSELARTDTQYF. In DNA form, the CDR3 reads TGCGCCAGCAGTGAACTAGCGCGCACAGATACGCAGTATTTT.

The chain couples TRBV19 to TRBJ2-5; a weak D match, TRBD1 (6 bases). The ends were cut back, 6 bases at V and 5 bases at J, with 13 bases in the middle. This CDR3 is 13 amino acids long. The V gene's germline CDR1 is LNHDA and CDR2 SQIVND (reference sequence). The CDR3 reads CASRNTGLETQYF. The CDR3 DNA follows: TGTGCCAGTAGGAATACAGGGTTGGAGACCCAGTACTTC.

The chain couples TRBV18 to TRBJ1-4; 7 bases align to TRBD1. With 0 bases clipped from V and 5 bases from J, the junction kept 3 bases outside the gene matches. Germline V CDR1 and CDR2: KGHSH, LQKENI. CDR3 length: 15 amino acids. CDR3 sequence reads: CASSPPGTANEKLFF. Here the CDR3 DNA reads TGTGCCAGCTCACCACCGGGGACAGCAAATGAAAAACTGTTTTTT.

V gene TRBV28 combines with J gene TRBJ2-7; 12 bases are a match to TRBD2. Germline CDR1 MDHEN, CDR2 SYDVKM. There are 14 residues in the CDR3. The J segment lost 3 bases and the V segment lost 9 bases, leaving 6 bases of the junction unmatched. Here the CDR3 reads CASIPTSGSYEQYF. The CDR3 DNA follows: TGTGCCAGTATACCGACTAGCGGGAGCTACGAGCAGTACTTC. Full variable domain (rest looked up from reference TRBV28 and TRBJ2-7): DVKVTQSSRYLVKRTGEKVFLECVQDMDHENMFWYRQDPGLGLRLIYFSYDVKMKEKGDIPEGYSVSREKKERFSLILESASTNQTSMYLCASIPTSGSYEQYFGPGTRLTVT.

The chain recombines TRBV30 with TRBJ1-1; a possible D gene is TRBD1 (6 bases). Germline V gene data show CDR1 as GTSNPN and CDR2 as SVGIG (reference sequence). The CDR3 is 14 residues long. The V gene lost 4 bases and the J gene lost 4 bases, with 16 bases spanning the gap. CDR3 residues: CAWNPGGQGTEAFF. CDR3 DNA: TGTGCCTGGAATCCCGGGGGGCAGGGCACTGAAGCTTTCTTT. Variable domain in full (rest from reference TRBV30 and TRBJ1-1): SQTIHQWPATLVQPVGSPLSLECTVEGTSNPNLYWYRQAAGRGLQLLFYSVGIGQISSEVPQNLSASRPQDRQFILSSKKLLLSDSGFYLCAWNPGGQGTEAFFGQGTRLTVV.

The DNA for the CDR3 is TGTGCCAGCAGTTTAGGGTCAGGGGCCCAGCATTTT. This gives the protein CASSLGSGAQHF. The genes are TRBV28 and TRBJ1-5; possible D gene TRBD1, 6 bases. V gave up 2 bases and J gave up 11 bases, with 10 bases separating them. The length of the CDR3 is 12 residues. CDR1 and CDR2 (germline): MDHEN, SYDVKM.

The V and J genes are TRBV7-3 and TRBJ2-7; 10 bases fit TRBD2. This CDR3 is 16 amino acids long. V lost 3 bases to trimming and J lost 3 bases; unmatched junction nucleotides: 8. Germline CDR1 reads SGHTA; CDR2 reads FQGTGA. The chain's CDR3 is CASSFSLAGEHYEQYF. For the CDR3, the DNA is TGTGCCAGCAGCTTTAGCCTAGCGGGAGAGCACTACGAGCAGTACTTC.

The V and J genes are TRBV9 and TRBJ2-5; 10 positions agree with TRBD1. The CDR3 loop spans 16 amino acids. The V and J ends lost 1 base and 0 bases, in that order; junction bases with no gene match: 3. The germline V gene encodes CDR1 SGDLS and CDR2 YYNGEE. CDR3 protein: CASSVRDRGYQETQYF. The CDR3 DNA reads TGTGCCAGCAGCGTACGGGACAGGGGATACCAAGAGACCCAGTACTTC.

The J gene is TRBJ2-7, the V gene TRBV6-1, with 7 bases identical to TRBD1. This CDR3 region has 15 residues. Germline loops: CDR1 MNHNS, CDR2 SASEGT. V lost 6 bases and J lost 1; bases outside the gene matches: 9. CDR3 sequence reads: CASSGPGQLSYEQYF. The CDR3 DNA reads TGTGCCAGCAGCGGACCGGGACAGCTATCCTACGAGCAGTACTTC.

The chain links TRBV7-9 to TRBJ2-3; D is undetermined. The V gene lost 5 bases and the J gene lost 6 bases, with 9 bases spanning the gap. The germline V gene has CDR1 SEHNR and CDR2 FQNEAQ (reference sequence). The CDR3 runs to 12 residues. The CDR3 sequence is CASSLSGDTQYF. The CDR3 DNA is TGTGCCAGCAGCCTCTCAGGCGATACGCAGTATTTT.